The 11 T cell receptor beta chains below all came from one sample that was sequenced in a study of blood T cell repertoires in COVID-19. The protocol was immunoSEQ multiplex PCR, while the TCRdb copy is restricted to in-frame clones and leaves out a portion. The repertoire consists of some 250,000 clones, with approximately 83% occurring once and the leading ten covering under 2.5%. Sequenced material: PBMCs or T cells enriched from blood (not recorded which). Receptor source: a woman aged 45-65 years who had recovered from COVID-19.

The chain links TRBV7-6 to TRBJ1-1; D gene ambiguous. The germline V gene has CDR1 SGHVS and CDR2 FNYEAQ. The CDR3 has 13 amino acids. V was shortened by 1 base and J by 1 base, with 4 bases between the two germline ends. CDR3 bases: TGTGCCAGCAGCTTAGAACAGAACACTGAAGCTTTCTTT. Translated: CASSLEQNTEAFF. Variable domain in full (rest from reference TRBV7-6 and TRBJ1-1): GAGVSQSPRYKVTKRGQDVALRCDPISGHVSLYWYRQALGQGPEFLTYFNYEAQQDKSGLPNDRFSAERPEGSISTLTIQRTEQRDSAMYRCASSLEQNTEAFFGQGTRLTVV.

This rearrangement joins TRBV28 to TRBJ1-2; D gene uncertain. The germline CDR1 and CDR2 sequences are MDHEN and SYDVKM. The CDR3 length is 19 residues. V was pared by 4 bases and J by 2 bases, with 26 bases between. The CDR3: CASSWLFKGGGTRNYGYTF. The DNA of the CDR3 is TGTGCCAGCAGTTGGCTCTTTAAGGGAGGCGGAACTAGAAACTATGGCTACACCTTC.

The gene calls are TRBV2 and TRBJ1-1, with D tentatively TRBD1 (5 bases). The CDR3 contains 14 residues. The ends were cut back, 7 bases at V and 4 bases at J, with 16 bases in the middle. Per germline, CDR1 SNHLY and CDR2 FYNNEI. This CDR3 is CASISGREGTEAFF. In nucleotides, the CDR3 is TGTGCCAGCATAAGTGGCAGGGAGGGCACTGAAGCTTTCTTT.

The gene calls are TRBV11-2 and TRBJ2-2; 7 nucleotides line up with TRBD1. The CDR3 contains 15 residues. After removal of 5 bases from V and 2 bases from J, the junction contained 5 bases not matched to a gene. CDR1 SGHAT and CDR2 FQNNGV come from the germline V gene. CDR3: CASSAGQDNTGELFF. CDR3 nucleotide sequence: TGTGCCAGCAGCGCCGGACAGGATAACACCGGGGAGCTGTTTTTT.

The CDR3 DNA follows: TGTGCCATCAGTGCTGGGACAGGGATCGGCTACACCTTC. This sequence encodes CAISAGTGIGYTF. The genes are TRBV10-3 and TRBJ1-2, with 9 bases lining up with TRBD1. Trimming at V came to 4 bases and at J to 8 bases, leaving 5 bases not matched to a gene. This CDR3 is 13 amino acids long. Per the germline V gene, CDR1 is ENHRY and CDR2 is SYGVKD.

This sequence joins TRBV6-5 and TRBJ2-1; unclear D gene. V was pared by 0 bases and J by 7 bases, with 16 bases between. CDR1 and CDR2 (germline): MNHEY, SVGAGI. CDR3 length: 16 amino acids. CDR3 region: CASSYSRYLVGNEQFF. The CDR3 region has the DNA TGTGCCAGCAGTTACTCGAGGTATTTGGTCGGAAATGAGCAGTTCTTC.

This sequence joins TRBV3-1 (or the pseudogene TRBV3-2) and TRBJ2-7; tentative D call: TRBD2 (6 bases). V lost 1 base, J lost 2 bases, and 12 bases lay in between. Germline CDR1 is LGHDT and CDR2 is YNNKEL (reference sequence). CDR3 size: 15 residues. This chain's CDR3 is CASSQGLAYTYEQYF. The CDR3 coding sequence is TGTGCCAGCAGCCAAGGCCTAGCGTATACCTACGAGCAGTACTTC.

The CDR3, as DNA: TGTGCCAGCAGCTTGTCGGGGGGTAATTCACCCCTCCACTTT. Its translation: CASSLSGGNSPLHF. The chain is built from TRBV5-6 and TRBJ1-6; the D gene is possibly TRBD1 (5 bases). CDR1 is SGHDT, CDR2 YYEEEE, per germline. This CDR3 has 14 residues. The ends were cut back, 1 base at V and 6 bases at J, with 8 bases in the middle.

This chain links TRBV3-1 (or the pseudogene TRBV3-2) with TRBJ1-1, with D unresolved. This CDR3 region has 13 residues. Germline-derived CDR1 and CDR2 are LGHDT and YNNKEL (reference sequence). Trimming removed 10 bases at V and 3 bases at J, with 15 bases between. The CDR3 region is CATQDAGYTEAFF. The CDR3 DNA reads as TGTGCCACCCAAGACGCGGGGTACACTGAAGCTTTCTTT.

This rearrangement joins TRBV28 to TRBJ2-5, with TRBD1 as a possible D gene (5 bases). The CDR3 is made up of 15 amino acids. Between the trimmed V and J ends, which lost 3 bases and 5 bases, there was a span of 16 bases. CDR1 is MDHEN, CDR2 SYDVKM, per germline. The CDR3 protein is CASSLKGPSRETQYF. CDR3 sequence (DNA): TGTGCCAGCAGTTTGAAGGGGCCCTCCCGGGAGACCCAGTACTTC. The entire variable domain, with the rest obtained from reference TRBV28 and TRBJ2-5, is as follows: DVKVTQSSRYLVKRTGEKVFLECVQDMDHENMFWYRQDPGLGLRLIYFSYDVKMKEKGDIPEGYSVSREKKERFSLILESASTNQTSMYLCASSLKGPSRETQYFGPGTRLLVL.

The chain links TRBV10-3 to TRBJ1-2; D gene unclear. Trimming pared 8 bases from V and 8 bases from J, leaving 12 bases between. There are 11 residues in the CDR3. Germline V lookup: CDR1 ENHRY, CDR2 SYGVKD. The CDR3 loop reads CAIGRESGYTF. The DNA of the CDR3 is TGTGCCATCGGGCGAGAAAGCGGCTACACCTTC.